The 2 T cell receptor beta chains below come from one sample, sequenced in a study of blood T cell repertoires in COVID-19. Measured with immunoSEQ multiplex PCR; TCRdb has only the in-frame clones, and not every one. The sample lists roughly 35,000 clones, over 70% occurring once. Material for sequencing was peripheral blood. The receptors here all came from an elderly man with active or convalescent COVID-19.

This clone was observed once. J is TRBJ1-1 and V is TRBV5-4; 7 bases align to TRBD1. The V and J ends lost 3 bases and 1 base, in that order; junction bases with no gene match: 9. CDR1 is SGHNT, CDR2 YYREEE, per germline (reference sequence). The CDR3 is 16 amino acids. CDR3 sequence: CASSSPTGSENTEAFF. CDR3 sequence (DNA): TGTGCCAGCAGCTCACCGACAGGGTCGGAGAACACTGAAGCTTTCTTT.

The chain joins TRBV7-2 to TRBJ2-7; tentatively, D is TRBD2 (6 bases). Trimming took 1 base from V and 1 from J, leaving 11 bases between them. In germline, CDR1 is SGHTA, CDR2 FQGNSA. The CDR3 loop spans 15 amino acids. CDR3 bases: TGTGCCAGCAGCTTAGGTCTAGCGCCTTCCTACGAGCAGTACTTC. Amino acid sequence: CASSLGLAPSYEQYF.